Following are 4 T cell receptor gamma chains from one sample sequenced in a study of γδ T cells in repeated Plasmodium falciparum infection. TCRdb fed the multiplex PCR reads into CATT to redo clone calling. The sample lists 25,000 to 30,000 gamma-chain clones, around 3% occurring once. Vgamma9/Vdelta2+ and Vdelta2-negative gammadelta T cells were flow-sorted from PBMC for bulk sequencing. What was sequenced was gamma-delta T cells from blood. These TCRs come from a pool of human donors (malaria-infected and uninfected, not separated).

The sample holds a few counts of this clone. A far larger clone is only one base removed, so a read error is likely. The limits of the CDR3 on the DNA are not certain, so only TCRdb's listed CDR3 is given. CDR3: CALWEARADRIIIRNSLAVEQHLLSQVSIGRIQHF. Called V gene: TRGV9; the J gene was not called. Ends included, the CDR3 has 35 residues. Germline V gene data show CDR1 as GITISATS and CDR2 as ISYDGTV (reference sequence).

With regard to this clone: A read error likely explains this, since a far larger clone differs by one base. Other nucleotide sequences in the sample specify the same CDR3. The V gene corresponds to TRGV9; no J gene was called. In germline, CDR1 is GITISATS, CDR2 ISYDGTV (reference sequence). The CDR3 has 14 amino acids. CDR3 DNA: TGTGCCTTGTGGGAGGGACCTACTTATTATAAGAAGCTCTTT. Residues: CALWEGPTYYKKLF.

This clone was detected many times. The protein recorded in TCRdb matches a much larger clone and deviates from this DNA's translation at residue 3, suggesting a read error; the protein here is obtained by translating the DNA. This chain uses TRGV4 with TRGJ1 or TRGJ2. This CDR3 has 12 residues. Germline V CDR1 and CDR2: EGSTGY, YDSYTSSV. The CDR3 loop reads CASWDGQYKKLF. The CDR3 DNA is TGTGCCTCCTGGGATGGACAATATAAGAAACTCTTT.

About this clone: This probably arose from a read error, given a far larger clone one base away. Because the CDR3's place on the DNA is in doubt, the DNA is left out and the CDR3 is given as listed by TCRdb. J gene calling gave no result, while the V gene is TRGV9. The CDR3 spans 33 amino acids, including both terminal residues. The germline gives CDR1 GITISATS, CDR2 ISYDGTV (reference sequence). The CDR3 sequence: CALWEVQTIIIRNSLAVEQHLLSQVSIGRIQHF.